The present T cell receptor (beta chain) was sequenced within a study of T-cell memory formation after mild COVID-19. Germline V CDR1 and CDR2: SGHTA, FQGNSA. This CDR3 is built from 17 residues. About this clonotype itself: At one end, the junction sequence differs from germline, possibly due to a read error.

TCRdb analysed the 5' RACE reads with MiXCR anew, one entry per CDR3 protein. The sample includes about 430,000 distinct CDR3 sequences, 24% seen only once; the top ten take 7% to 9.5%. This clonotype was obtained from an adult woman who had mild COVID-19 (a few samples of this study predate the infection). Cell type and time point are not known. The chain combines TRBV7-2 with TRBJ2-6, with D perhaps TRBD1 or TRBD2 (6 bases each). Input material: PBMCs or a T cell subset sorted from them (not recorded which). DNA of the CDR3: TGTGCCAGCAGCCGGGGACAACAATGGACGGGGGCCAACCTCCTGACTTTC. This encodes CASSRGQQWTGANLLTF.